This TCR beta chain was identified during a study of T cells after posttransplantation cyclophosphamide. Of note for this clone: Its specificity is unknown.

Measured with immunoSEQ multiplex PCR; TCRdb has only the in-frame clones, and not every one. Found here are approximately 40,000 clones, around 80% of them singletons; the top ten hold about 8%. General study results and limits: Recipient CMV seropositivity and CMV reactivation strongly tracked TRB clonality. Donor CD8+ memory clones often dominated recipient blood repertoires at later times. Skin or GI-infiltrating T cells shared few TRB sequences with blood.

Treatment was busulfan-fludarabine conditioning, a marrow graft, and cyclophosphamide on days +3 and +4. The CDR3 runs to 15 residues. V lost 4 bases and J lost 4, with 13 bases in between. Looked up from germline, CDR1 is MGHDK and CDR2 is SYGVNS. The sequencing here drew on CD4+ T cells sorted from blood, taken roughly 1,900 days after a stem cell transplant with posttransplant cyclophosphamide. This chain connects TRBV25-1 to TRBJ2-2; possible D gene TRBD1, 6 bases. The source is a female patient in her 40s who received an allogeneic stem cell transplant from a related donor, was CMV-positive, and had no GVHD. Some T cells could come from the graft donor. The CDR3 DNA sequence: TGTGCCAGCAGTGCATTAACAGGGTCCACCGGGGAGCTGTTTTTT. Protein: CASSALTGSTGELFF.